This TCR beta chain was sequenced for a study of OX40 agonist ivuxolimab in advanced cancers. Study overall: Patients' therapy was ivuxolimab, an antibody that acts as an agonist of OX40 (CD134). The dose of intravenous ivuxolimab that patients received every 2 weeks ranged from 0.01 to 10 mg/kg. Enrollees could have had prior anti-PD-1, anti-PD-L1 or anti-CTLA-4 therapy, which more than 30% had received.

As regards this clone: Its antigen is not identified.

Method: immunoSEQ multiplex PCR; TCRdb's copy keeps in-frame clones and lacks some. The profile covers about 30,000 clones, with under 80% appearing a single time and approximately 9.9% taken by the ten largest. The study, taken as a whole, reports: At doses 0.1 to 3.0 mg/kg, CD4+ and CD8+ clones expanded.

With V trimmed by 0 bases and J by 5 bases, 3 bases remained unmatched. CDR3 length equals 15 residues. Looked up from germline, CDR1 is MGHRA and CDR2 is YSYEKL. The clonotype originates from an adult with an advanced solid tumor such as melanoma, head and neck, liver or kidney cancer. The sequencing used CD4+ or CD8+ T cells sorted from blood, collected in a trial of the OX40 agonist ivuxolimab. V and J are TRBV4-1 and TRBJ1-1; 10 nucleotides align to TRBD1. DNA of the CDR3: TGCGCCAGCAGCCAAGAGGACAGGGGGAGGACTGAAGCTTTCTTT. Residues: CASSQEDRGRTEAFF.